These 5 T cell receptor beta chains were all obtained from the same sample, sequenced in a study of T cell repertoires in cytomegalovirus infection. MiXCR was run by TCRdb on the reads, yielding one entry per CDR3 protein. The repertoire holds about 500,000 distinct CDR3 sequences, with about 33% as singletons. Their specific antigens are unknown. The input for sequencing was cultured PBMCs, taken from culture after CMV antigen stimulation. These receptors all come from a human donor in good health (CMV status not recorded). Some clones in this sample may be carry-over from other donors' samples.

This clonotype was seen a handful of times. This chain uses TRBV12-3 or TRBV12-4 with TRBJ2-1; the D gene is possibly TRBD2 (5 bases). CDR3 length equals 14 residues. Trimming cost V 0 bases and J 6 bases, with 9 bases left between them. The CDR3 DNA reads TGTGCCAGCAGTTTAGCGGGAGAGAGCAATGAGCAGTTCTTC. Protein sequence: CASSLAGESNEQFF.

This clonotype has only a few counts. The CDR3 region has the DNA TGTGCCAGCAGCTTAGCGCACTTTTTGGGCACAGATACGCAGTATTTT. Translated: CASSLAHFLGTDTQYF. The rearrangement uses TRBV7-2 and TRBJ2-3; D is uncertain. Trimming left V 0 bases short and J 1 base short, with 11 bases between. This CDR3 is built from 16 residues. From germline, CDR1 is SGHTA and CDR2 FQGNSA.

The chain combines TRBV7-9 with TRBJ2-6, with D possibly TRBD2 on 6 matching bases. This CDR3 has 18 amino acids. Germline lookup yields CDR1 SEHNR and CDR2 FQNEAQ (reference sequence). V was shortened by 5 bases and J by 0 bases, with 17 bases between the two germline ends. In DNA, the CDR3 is TGTGCCAGCAGCCTTACGCCGGGACTTACCTCTGGGGCCAACGTCCTGACTTTC. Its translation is CASSLTPGLTSGANVLTF.

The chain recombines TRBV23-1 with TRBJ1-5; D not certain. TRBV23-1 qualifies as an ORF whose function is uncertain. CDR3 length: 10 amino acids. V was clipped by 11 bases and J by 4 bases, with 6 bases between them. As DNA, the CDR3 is TGCGCCCCCCAAAATCAGCCCCAGCATTTT. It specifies CAPQNQPQHF.

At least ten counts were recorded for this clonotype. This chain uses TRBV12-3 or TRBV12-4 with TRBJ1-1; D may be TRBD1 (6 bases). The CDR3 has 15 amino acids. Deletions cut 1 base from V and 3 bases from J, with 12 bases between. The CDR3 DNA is TGTGCCAGCAGTTTAGGGCAGGGGTGGTACACTGAAGCTTTCTTT. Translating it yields CASSLGQGWYTEAFF.